This T cell receptor (beta chain) stems from a study of CD8 T cells in ankylosing spondylitis. The study's findings and limits: Relatively rare in peripheral blood, disease-linked clones were also CD8+. Significant enrichment of disease-linked clones was reported in matched ankylosing spondylitis synovial fluid.

A note on this clonotype: Antigen: not known.

This CDR3 comprises 13 residues. Germline V gene lookup returns CDR1 MDHEN and CDR2 SYDVKM. Between the trimmed V and J ends, which lost 6 bases and 4 bases, there was a span of 13 bases. Libraries of TCR beta came from quantitative 5'-RACE with molecular barcodes. TCRdb processed the 5' RACE reads anew with MiXCR; each CDR3 protein has one entry. Altogether around 340,000 distinct CDR3 sequences are present, about 20% being singletons, with the ten largest covering around 14%. The source of this sequence is a male donor with ankylosing spondylitis or in good health (not recorded which). The sequencing sample was made of blood, either unsorted or a sorted T cell fraction (not recorded which). This rearrangement joins TRBV28 to TRBJ2-7; the D is unclear. In DNA, the CDR3 is TGTGCCAGCAGAGACACCGTTCAATACGAGCAGTACTTC. This translates into CASRDTVQYEQYF.